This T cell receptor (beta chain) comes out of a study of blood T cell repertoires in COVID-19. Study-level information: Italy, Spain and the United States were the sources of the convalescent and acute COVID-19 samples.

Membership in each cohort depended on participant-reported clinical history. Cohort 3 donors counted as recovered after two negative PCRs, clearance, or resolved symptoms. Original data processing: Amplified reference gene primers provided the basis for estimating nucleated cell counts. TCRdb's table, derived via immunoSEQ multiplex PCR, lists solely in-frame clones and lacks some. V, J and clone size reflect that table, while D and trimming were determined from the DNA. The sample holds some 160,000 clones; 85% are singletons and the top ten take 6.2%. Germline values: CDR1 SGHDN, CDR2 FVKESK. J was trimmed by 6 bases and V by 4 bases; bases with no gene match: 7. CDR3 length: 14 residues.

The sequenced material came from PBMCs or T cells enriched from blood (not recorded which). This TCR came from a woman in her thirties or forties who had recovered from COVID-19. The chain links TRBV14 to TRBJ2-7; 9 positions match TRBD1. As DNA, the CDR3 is TGTGCCAGCAGCCGGGGACAGGGTACGTTCGAGCAGTACTTC. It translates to CASSRGQGTFEQYF.